This entry concerns a single T cell receptor beta chain. Other DNA variants within this sample encode the same CDR3. The data were taken from a study of blood T cell repertoires in COVID-19. The assay was immunoSEQ multiplex PCR, and TCRdb's table has in-frame clones only and misses some. The table records some 310,000 clones, roughly 84% of them present only once. Trimming stripped 1 base from V and 0 bases from J, with 7 bases between. CDR3 length equals 14 residues. Germline CDR1 and CDR2: SGHRS and YFSETQ. The TCR was taken from a man aged 45-65 years with active or convalescent COVID-19. Sequenced sample: peripheral blood. This chain uses TRBV5-1 with TRBJ1-1; D call uncertain. This CDR3 reads CASSLTGLNTEAFF. The CDR3 nucleotides read TGCGCCAGCAGCTTGACGGGGTTGAACACTGAAGCTTTCTTT.